Listed here are 16 T cell receptor beta chains from one sample, sequenced in a study of blood T cell repertoires in COVID-19. Using immunoSEQ multiplex PCR, the repertoire was profiled, and TCRdb retains in-frame clones only, with some absent. The sample consists of hundreds of thousands of clones, roughly 88% of them appearing once. The sample consisted of peripheral blood. These TCRs come from a woman aged 25 to 39 with COVID-19, enrolled during active disease.

The CDR3 is CASSLATGLSAFF. CDR3 coding DNA: TGCGCCAGCAGCTTGGCGACAGGTTTGTCAGCTTTCTTT. This sequence joins TRBV5-1 and TRBJ1-1; D is possibly TRBD1 (6 bases). V lost 0 bases to trimming and J lost 10 bases, with 13 bases between them. The CDR3 is 13 amino acids. Germline V gene data show CDR1 as SGHRS and CDR2 as YFSETQ.

The chain uses TRBV28 and TRBJ1-2; possible D gene TRBD1, 6 bases. The CDR3 loop spans 13 amino acids. Looked up from germline, CDR1 is MDHEN and CDR2 is SYDVKM. Trimming left V 3 bases short and J 3 bases short, with 8 bases between. The CDR3 nucleotides are TGTGCCAGCAGTTTCGGACAGCACTATGGCTACACCTTC. Amino acids: CASSFGQHYGYTF.

V usage is TRBV2 and J usage is TRBJ2-2; 10 bases are shared with TRBD2. The V gene's germline CDR1 is SNHLY and CDR2 FYNNEI. J gave up 8 bases and V 6 bases, and 9 bases lay outside the gene matches. CDR3 length: 15 amino acids. The DNA of the CDR3 is TGTGCCAGCAGGCCCCTAGCGGGGGCTGGGGGGGAGCTGTTTTTT. Amino acids: CASRPLAGAGGELFF. The full variable domain, in which reference TRBV2 and TRBJ2-2 provide the parts outside the CDR3, is EPEVTQTPSHQVTQMGQEVILRCVPISNHLYFYWYRQILGQKVEFLVSFYNNEISEKSEIFDDQFSVERPDGSNFTLKIRSTKLEDSAMYFCASRPLAGAGGELFFGEGSRLTVL.

J is TRBJ2-5 and V is TRBV30; no clear D. From germline, CDR1 is GTSNPN and CDR2 SVGIG (reference sequence). The CDR3 is 12 amino acids. Trimming cost V 0 bases and J 2 bases, with 4 bases left between them. This CDR3 reads CAWSVTQETQYF. In DNA, the CDR3 is TGTGCCTGGAGTGTGACTCAAGAGACCCAGTACTTC.

The V gene is TRBV2, the J gene TRBJ1-2; D not resolved. The CDR3 covers 15 residues. The germline CDR1 and CDR2 sequences are SNHLY and FYNNEI. Deletions cut 7 bases from V and 8 bases from J, with 23 bases between. CDR3 DNA: TGTGCCAGCATTATAGAGAGGCAGTTCTATGAGGGCTACACCTTC. It specifies CASIIERQFYEGYTF.

V usage is TRBV24-1 and J usage is TRBJ1-1, with D possibly being TRBD1 (6 bases). This CDR3 spans 17 amino acids. CDR1 is KGHDR and CDR2 is SFDVKD in the germline V gene. V gave up 3 bases and J gave up 0 bases, with 16 bases separating them. The DNA for the CDR3 is TGTGCCACCAGTGATCTCTATACGGACAGCATGAACACTGAAGCTTTCTTT. Residues: CATSDLYTDSMNTEAFF.

As concerns this clone: The limits of the CDR3 on the DNA are not certain, so only TCRdb's listed CDR3 is given. The V gene is TRBV7-2, the J gene TRBJ2-3; the DNA was not used to check the table's D call, TRBD2. Germline V gene sequence: CDR1 SGHTA, CDR2 FQGNSA. Ends included, the CDR3 has 14 residues. CDR3 protein: CASSQTVGSGASEF.

This clone was seen only a few times. The V call is TRBV5-6, the J call TRBJ1-5; D is possibly TRBD1 (5 bases). CDR3 length: 19 residues. From germline, CDR1 is SGHDT and CDR2 YYEEEE. V dropped 0 bases and J dropped 3 bases, with 22 bases sitting between them. CDR3 DNA: TGTGCCAGCAGCTTGGGTCTGGGGGGACTGAATGAGGACAATCAGCCCCAGCATTTT. It specifies CASSLGLGGLNEDNQPQHF.

The rearrangement joins TRBV4-2 to TRBJ2-3; TRBD2 aligns across 10 bases. There are 15 residues in the CDR3. The V gene end was trimmed by 8 bases and the J gene end by 0 bases; junction bases not matched to a gene: 5. Germline CDR1 is LGHNA and CDR2 is YNFKEQ. The CDR3 region has the DNA TGTGCCAGCTGCCTAGCGGGGGCTAGCACAGATACGCAGTATTTT. Amino acids: CASCLAGASTDTQYF.

The chain carries TRBV3-1 (or the pseudogene TRBV3-2) and TRBJ2-2, with D unresolved. The CDR3 length is 19 residues. The germline V and J ends were trimmed by 0 bases and 4 bases, with 21 bases remaining between them. Germline V CDR1 and CDR2: LGHDT, YNNKEL (reference sequence). As DNA, the CDR3 is TGTGCCAGCAGCCAAGAATGGTGGAGCTCAGCCCGCGCCACCGGGGAGCTGTTTTTT. This codes for CASSQEWWSSARATGELFF.

V and J are TRBV11-3 and TRBJ2-6; D is undetermined. CDR1 and CDR2 from the germline V gene are SGHNT and YENEEA. Deletions cut 1 base from V and 0 bases from J, with 4 bases between. The CDR3 totals 15 residues. The CDR3 region has the DNA TGTGCCAGCAGCTTAGCCCTCTCTGGGGCCAACGTCCTGACTTTC. This gives the protein CASSLALSGANVLTF. The full variable domain, rest sourced from reference TRBV11-3 and TRBJ2-6, is EAGVVQSPRYKIIEKKQPVAFWCNPISGHNTLYWYLQNLGQGPELLIRYENEEAVDDSQLPKDRFSAERLKGVDSTLKIQPAELGDSAVYLCASSLALSGANVLTFGAGSRLTVL.

V gene TRBV30 combines with J gene TRBJ1-2; 10 bases match TRBD1. This CDR3 comprises 13 residues. Losses at the gene ends were 3 bases for V and 7 bases for J; bases not matched to a gene: 5. The germline V gene encodes CDR1 GTSNPN and CDR2 SVGIG (reference sequence). CDR3 loop: CAWSVRDRGGYTF. The CDR3 nucleotides are TGTGCCTGGAGCGTCCGGGACAGGGGTGGCTACACCTTC.

The V and J genes are TRBV7-9 and TRBJ2-2; D perhaps matches TRBD2 (5 bases). Germline V gives CDR1 SEHNR, CDR2 FQNEAQ (reference sequence). Trimming took off 1 base at V and 3 bases at J, with 6 bases between the two ends. This CDR3 is 14 amino acids long. CDR3: CASSLVEDTGELFF. The CDR3 bases are TGTGCCAGCAGCTTAGTGGAGGACACCGGGGAGCTGTTTTTT.

The CDR3 protein is CATSDFRTGGLAGELFF. The CDR3 region has the DNA TGTGCCACCAGTGATTTCCGGACAGGGGGCTTAGCCGGGGAGCTGTTTTTT. The chain uses TRBV24-1 and TRBJ2-2; 11 bases line up with TRBD1. The CDR3 is made up of 17 amino acids. The ends lost 1 base at V and 6 bases at J; junction bases unmatched: 6. Germline-derived CDR1 and CDR2 are KGHDR and SFDVKD.

This chain links TRBV19 with TRBJ2-2; 7 bases agree with TRBD2. This CDR3 is 17 amino acids long. The J segment lost 2 bases and the V segment lost 4 bases, leaving 10 bases of the junction unmatched. Germline-derived CDR1 and CDR2 are LNHDA and SQIVND (reference sequence). Here the CDR3 reads CASSRDPAGVNTGELFF. The CDR3 DNA sequence: TGTGCCAGTAGTAGGGATCCGGCGGGGGTAAACACCGGGGAGCTGTTTTTT.

The chain uses TRBV19 and TRBJ1-1; tentative D call: TRBD1 (6 bases). Germline CDR1 LNHDA, CDR2 SQIVND (reference sequence). The V and J ends lost 6 bases and 11 bases respectively, with 16 bases between them. CDR3 length: 12 amino acids. The CDR3 nucleotides are TGTGCCAGTAGCCCAACCCAGGGGACGGCTTTCTTT. Translating it yields CASSPTQGTAFF. Looking up the rest from reference TRBV19 and TRBJ1-1 gives the full variable domain: DGGITQSPKYLFRKEGQNVTLSCEQNLNHDAMYWYRQDPGQGLRLIYYSQIVNDFQKGDIAEGYSVSREKKESFPLTVTSAQKNPTAFYLCASSPTQGTAFFGQGTRLTVV.